Included here is one T cell receptor beta chain sequence, with context. Its matching antigen is unknown. Only in-frame clones appear in the TCRdb table, and some are missing; sequencing was by immunoSEQ multiplex PCR. Here the sample spans 3,000 or so clones, roughly 25% being singletons. Germline V CDR1 and CDR2: MNHGY, SAAAGT. V lost 5 bases and J 9 bases, leaving 20 bases between the germline ends. The CDR3 runs to 15 residues. The data belong to a study of T cells in localized non-small cell lung cancer. Points from the study as a whole: Uninvolved adjacent lung, not tumor, had the highest T cell clonality. With higher T cell density in blood came longer overall survival.

This sequence originates from an older male donor with stage I lung adenocarcinoma. The material sequenced was lung tumor tissue, taken before any cancer treatment. The chain carries TRBV6-8 and TRBJ2-1; D ambiguous. The CDR3 loop reads CASSRLPRERTEQFF. In DNA form, the CDR3 reads TGTGCCAGCAGTCGACTCCCGCGTGAACGGACTGAGCAGTTCTTC.